This paragraph covers one T cell receptor (beta chain) sequence. Original methodology: Reference gene primer amplification in the assay estimated nucleated cell counts. Repertoires were generated with immunoSEQ multiplex PCR, while TCRdb's copy carries only in-frame clones and drops some. The DNA gave D and trimming, while V, J and clone size come from that table. The table records approximately 260,000 clones, about 86% of them present only once. Everyone who took part was roughly 18 to 90 years old, and they came from about two dozen US areas. These data belong to a study of blood T cell repertoires in COVID-19. As for the study in general: Acute and convalescent COVID-19 specimens originated in the United States, Italy and Spain.

The CDR3 loop spans 13 amino acids. V gave up 2 bases and J gave up 6 bases, with 8 bases separating them. Germline lookup yields CDR1 MNHEY and CDR2 SMNVEV (reference sequence). The clonotype comes from a man aged 25-45 years with acute COVID-19. J is TRBJ2-1 and V is TRBV27; D is possibly TRBD2 (6 bases). Input material: PBMCs or T cells enriched from blood (not recorded which). The CDR3 reads CASSLGTGNEQFF. DNA for the CDR3: TGTGCCAGCAGTTTAGGGACTGGCAATGAGCAGTTCTTC.